Shown below are 27 T cell receptor beta chains from a single sample sequenced in a study of blood T cell repertoires in COVID-19. Libraries were prepared by immunoSEQ multiplex PCR; TCRdb keeps only in-frame clonotypes and omits some of them. The sample has over 250,000 clones; 80% to 90% are singletons. Specimen: peripheral blood. These receptors were obtained from a woman aged 70-85 years with COVID-19, enrolled during active disease.

CDR3 coding DNA: TGTGCCAGCAGGGGACTAGCGGGCCCCTACGAGCAGTACTTC. This gives the protein CASRGLAGPYEQYF. V usage is TRBV27 and J usage is TRBJ2-7, with TRBD2 identical over 12 bases. Germline CDR1 and CDR2: MNHEY and SMNVEV (reference sequence). The CDR3 extends over 14 amino acids. J was trimmed by 2 bases and V by 6 bases; bases with no gene match: 2.

The rearrangement uses TRBV6-5 and TRBJ1-2; TRBD1 agrees at 9 bases. CDR3 length: 16 amino acids. The germline CDR1 and CDR2 sequences are MNHEY and SVGAGI. The V gene end was trimmed by 3 bases and the J gene end by 2 bases; junction bases not matched to a gene: 7. The CDR3 sequence is CASSYLTGGRNYGYTF. CDR3 bases: TGTGCCAGCAGTTATTTGACAGGGGGAAGGAACTATGGCTACACCTTC.

The chain couples TRBV5-1 to TRBJ2-7, with 13 bases that match TRBD2. This CDR3 region has 15 residues. The V gene end was trimmed by 3 bases and the J gene end by 1 base; junction bases not matched to a gene: 1. From germline, CDR1 is SGHRS and CDR2 YFSETQ. The DNA of the CDR3 is TGCGCCAGCAGCTCGGGACTAGCGGGATCCTACGAGCAGTACTTC. Amino acids: CASSSGLAGSYEQYF.

The rearrangement uses TRBV6-5 and TRBJ1-3, with 9 bases aligning to TRBD1. V lost 3 bases, J lost 2 bases, and 2 bases stayed unmatched. The CDR3 contains 15 residues. Germline-derived CDR1 and CDR2 are MNHEY and SVGAGI. CDR3 region: CASSYRTGAGNTIYF. The CDR3 DNA follows: TGTGCCAGCAGTTATAGGACAGGGGCTGGAAACACCATATATTTT.

Only one count was recorded for this clone. V gene TRBV24-1 combines with J gene TRBJ2-1, with 8 bases matching TRBD1. The length of the CDR3 is 16 residues. CDR1 and CDR2 from the germline V gene are KGHDR and SFDVKD. Trimming at V came to 2 bases and at J to 4 bases, leaving 6 bases not matched to a gene. DNA for the CDR3: TGTGCCACCAGTGATTCGGGCAGGGGGCCATACAATGAGCAGTTCTTC. This sequence encodes CATSDSGRGPYNEQFF.

The chain uses TRBV14 and TRBJ1-1; TRBD1 might be the D (5 bases). V was cut by 2 bases and J by 1 base, with 23 bases left in between. Germline V gives CDR1 SGHDN, CDR2 FVKESK. This CDR3 is 19 amino acids long. For the CDR3, the DNA is TGTGCCAGCAGCCAAAGGATTGGCCCACCCCAGACAGAGAACACTGAAGCTTTCTTT. Translating gives CASSQRIGPPQTENTEAFF.

The gene calls are TRBV7-3 and TRBJ2-3, with TRBD2 identical over 7 bases. Looked up from germline, CDR1 is SGHTA and CDR2 is FQGTGA. V lost 2 bases, J lost 4 bases, and 3 bases stayed unmatched. CDR3 size: 14 residues. This chain's CDR3 is CASSLGGGADTQYF. CDR3 DNA: TGTGCCAGCAGCTTAGGCGGGGGTGCAGATACGCAGTATTTT.

The chain employs TRBV5-6 and TRBJ1-4; D may be TRBD1 (6 bases). The germline CDR1 and CDR2 sequences are SGHDT and YYEEEE. V was trimmed by 4 bases and J by 8 bases, leaving 15 bases between them. The CDR3 runs 14 residues. The CDR3 DNA sequence: TGTGCCAGCAGCCATAAAGGGGGTGGAGAAAAACTGTTTTTT. Translating gives CASSHKGGGEKLFF.

This chain joins TRBV28 and TRBJ2-3; no clear D gene. CDR1 is MDHEN and CDR2 is SYDVKM in the germline V gene. The length of the CDR3 is 11 residues. V was shortened by 6 bases and J by 6 bases, with 7 bases between the two germline ends. The CDR3 DNA is TGTGCCAGCAGCCCCCTTGATACGCAGTATTTT. Translating gives CASSPLDTQYF.

DNA of the CDR3: TGTGCCAGCAGGCGGGCGGGGGCAGATGGCTACACCTTC. It codes for CASRRAGADGYTF. This rearrangement joins TRBV28 to TRBJ1-2; D is perhaps TRBD1 (6 bases). The CDR3 is 13 residues long. Trimming stripped 6 bases from V and 6 bases from J, with 14 bases between. Per germline, CDR1 MDHEN and CDR2 SYDVKM.

In its sample, this clone was seen once. V is TRBV19 and J is TRBJ1-1; 9 bases fit TRBD1. CDR1 is LNHDA and CDR2 is SQIVND in the germline V gene (reference sequence). This CDR3 comprises 14 residues. With 7 bases clipped from V and 11 bases from J, the junction kept 14 bases outside the gene matches. In DNA, the CDR3 is TGTGCCAGTACATATGACCGGGACAGGGCTCGCGCTTTCTTT. This codes for CASTYDRDRARAFF.

This chain links TRBV27 with TRBJ2-7; 7 bases map to TRBD2. Germline lookup yields CDR1 MNHEY and CDR2 SMNVEV (reference sequence). This CDR3 comprises 15 residues. J lost 3 bases, V lost 3 bases, and 8 bases had no gene match. The CDR3 DNA follows: TGTGCCAGCAGTTTGAGTGGCGGGAGTGTCTACGAGCAGTACTTC. Its protein is CASSLSGGSVYEQYF.

The V and J genes are TRBV18 and TRBJ2-2; 7 bases are shared with TRBD1. The CDR3 runs 15 residues. Germline V lookup: CDR1 KGHSH, CDR2 LQKENI. The ends lost 3 bases at V and 2 bases at J; junction bases unmatched: 3. For the CDR3, the DNA is TGTGCCAGCTCACCGGACAGGTCAAACACCGGGGAGCTGTTTTTT. Encoded protein: CASSPDRSNTGELFF.

This chain connects TRBV5-1 to TRBJ2-1, with 11 bases lining up with TRBD2. Trimming removed 4 bases from V and 5 bases from J; junction bases left unmatched: 8. This CDR3 is 16 amino acids long. Germline-derived CDR1 and CDR2 are SGHRS and YFSETQ. CDR3 sequence: CASSPDGTSGHNEQFF. The CDR3 nucleotides read TGCGCCAGCAGCCCCGACGGGACTAGCGGACACAATGAGCAGTTCTTC.

The chain is built from TRBV12-3 or TRBV12-4 and TRBJ1-2; 8 nucleotides agree with TRBD1. The V segment lost 6 bases and the J segment 7 bases; nucleotides outside the gene matches: 7. This CDR3 region has 13 residues. Written as DNA, the CDR3 is TGTGCCAGCAGGACGACAGGGGTAGGTGGCTACACCTTC. Its translation is CASRTTGVGGYTF.

The V and J genes are TRBV5-1 and TRBJ2-6; TRBD1 aligns across 8 bases. The CDR3 runs to 16 residues. J was trimmed by 0 bases and V by 4 bases; bases with no gene match: 3. Germline CDR1 reads SGHRS; CDR2 reads YFSETQ. The CDR3 DNA reads TGCGCCAGCAGCATAGACAGGGGCTCTGGGGCCAACGTCCTGACTTTC. It translates to CASSIDRGSGANVLTF.

CDR3 coding DNA: TGTGCCAGCAGCTTAGATTCCGTCACCGGGGAGCTGTTTTTT. Protein sequence: CASSLDSVTGELFF. This chain connects TRBV7-2 to TRBJ2-2; D call uncertain. The germline CDR1 and CDR2 sequences are SGHTA and FQGNSA. CDR3 size: 14 residues. V was pared by 1 base and J by 4 bases, with 7 bases between.

This clone turned up a few times. The chain links TRBV19 to TRBJ2-2; no clear D. With 1 base removed from V and 5 bases from J, the gap between germline ends came to 8 bases. The CDR3 runs to 14 residues. CDR1 is LNHDA, CDR2 SQIVND, per germline (reference sequence). DNA of the CDR3: TGTGCCAGTAGTATAGGGGCCCCTACCGGGGAGCTGTTTTTT. Protein: CASSIGAPTGELFF.

About this clone itself: Other DNA sequences in the sample encode the same CDR3. The chain couples TRBV12-3 or TRBV12-4 to TRBJ2-7; D remains unclear. The CDR3 spans 12 residues. V lost 4 bases to trimming and J lost 4 bases, with 8 bases between them. The CDR3 is CASSYSGYEQYF. DNA for the CDR3: TGTGCCAGCAGTTACTCCGGTTACGAGCAGTACTTC.

The chain uses TRBV19 and TRBJ1-4; 12 nucleotides line up with TRBD1. J was trimmed by 2 bases and V by 3 bases; bases with no gene match: 1. Germline V gene lookup returns CDR1 LNHDA and CDR2 SQIVND (reference sequence). This CDR3 has 16 amino acids. DNA of the CDR3: TGTGCCAGTAGTATGGGACAGGGGGCCACTAATGAAAAACTGTTTTTT. Translation gives CASSMGQGATNEKLFF.

The gene calls are TRBV12-3 or TRBV12-4 and TRBJ2-3, with a tentative D call TRBD1 (6 bases). Deletions cut 4 bases from V and 4 bases from J, with 9 bases between. The length of the CDR3 is 13 residues. The CDR3 here is CASSSYRADTQYF. In DNA, the CDR3 is TGTGCCAGCAGTTCCTACAGGGCAGATACGCAGTATTTT.

The chain's CDR3 is CASSLGQGSDTQYF. As DNA, the CDR3 is TGTGCCAGCAGCCTCGGACAGGGCTCAGATACGCAGTATTTT. The rearrangement joins TRBV3-1 (or the pseudogene TRBV3-2) to TRBJ2-3, with 8 bases fitting TRBD1. The trim removed 4 bases at V and 4 bases at J, leaving 4 bases unmatched. Germline CDR1 is LGHDT and CDR2 is YNNKEL (reference sequence). There are 14 residues in the CDR3.

This clone was picked up a small number of times. The chain has TRBV18 and TRBJ2-4; no definite D call. The germline V and J ends were trimmed by 2 bases and 4 bases, with 9 bases remaining between them. CDR3 length equals 14 residues. Germline CDR1 is KGHSH and CDR2 is LQKENI. For the CDR3, the DNA is TGTGCCAGCTCACCAAGTGGGCAGAAAAACATTCAGTACTTC. It specifies CASSPSGQKNIQYF.

J is TRBJ2-7 and V is TRBV3-1 (or the pseudogene TRBV3-2); tentatively, D is TRBD1 (6 bases). Per the germline V gene, CDR1 is LGHDT and CDR2 is YNNKEL (reference sequence). V was clipped by 0 bases and J by 3 bases, with 27 bases between them. CDR3 size: 20 residues. This CDR3 reads CASSQDLRIGAAGVYYEQYF. For the CDR3, the DNA is TGTGCCAGCAGCCAAGATTTGAGGATCGGTGCAGCAGGGGTTTACTACGAGCAGTACTTC.

This clone was picked up one time. This chain uses TRBV28 with TRBJ2-1; D is unclear. The V end lost 2 bases, the J end lost 5 bases, and 7 bases lay between the germline ends. In germline, CDR1 is MDHEN, CDR2 SYDVKM. The CDR3 has 13 amino acids. CDR3: CASSLNGHNEQFF. The CDR3 DNA reads as TGTGCCAGCAGTTTAAACGGTCACAATGAGCAGTTCTTC.

This chain joins TRBV23-1 and TRBJ2-3, with D tentatively TRBD1 (5 bases). TRBV23-1 is an ORF, and what it does is uncertain. CDR3 size: 20 residues. The ends were cut back, 5 bases at V and 0 bases at J, with 27 bases in the middle. CDR3 DNA sequence: TGCGCCAGCAGTGTCCCCATCGTAAGGACAACTAATACTAGCACAGATACGCAGTATTTT. Translated: CASSVPIVRTTNTSTDTQYF.

The chain has TRBV28 and TRBJ1-2, with D perhaps matching TRBD1 (6 bases). Germline V lookup: CDR1 MDHEN, CDR2 SYDVKM. The CDR3 is made up of 16 amino acids. V was shortened by 5 bases and J by 1 base, with 17 bases between the two germline ends. The CDR3 loop reads CASSPHREPNNYGYTF. CDR3 in DNA: TGTGCCAGCAGTCCCCACAGGGAACCCAATAACTATGGCTACACCTTC.